This is a list of T cell receptor beta chains from one sample in a study of blood T cells in healthy people across ages. TCRdb passed the 5' RACE reads through MiXCR, listing each CDR3 protein once. Of 500,000 to 650,000 distinct CDR3 sequences detected, about 26% appear once; the ten largest clones hold approximately 3.5%. These records were also assigned to another study, of T cells of mothers and their children.

Input material: blood. The receptors derive from a boy aged 2-9 years in good health. The CDR3 runs from the conserved cysteine through the conserved F or W. D genes are given only for firm matches. Expanded clones are given a class, and other clones once, few, many or no size at all.

V,size,J,D,CDR3,DNA
TRBV6-6,-,TRBJ2-5,TRBD2,CASSLTREGETQYF,TGTGCCAGCAGCCTTACCAGGGAGGGAGAGACCCAGTACTTC
TRBV7-2,-,TRBJ1-6,-,CASSMKRTDLGSPLHF,TGTGCCAGCAGCATGAAGAGGACCGACCTCGGTTCACCCCTCCACTTT
TRBV9,-,TRBJ2-3,-,CASSPTGLRGDTQYF,TGTGCCAGCAGCCCCACGGGCTTGCGGGGAGATACGCAGTATTTT
TRBV2,-,TRBJ2-5,-,CASSELPDGQETQYF,TGTGCCAGCAGTGAACTCCCCGACGGCCAAGAGACCCAGTACTTC
TRBV5-5,once,TRBJ2-2,-,CASTQIGAGELFF,TGTGCCAGCACCCAGATAGGGGCCGGGGAGCTGTTTTTT
TRBV10-3,few,TRBJ2-7,TRBD2,CAVRLAGDRSEQYF,TGTGCCGTCCGACTAGCGGGAGATAGGTCCGAGCAGTACTTC
TRBV11-2,many,TRBJ1-1,TRBD1,CASRTGTVNTEAFF,TGTGCCAGCAGAACCGGGACAGTCAACACTGAAGCTTTCTTT
TRBV19,-,TRBJ2-1,-,CASIGGLNEQFF,TGTGCCAGTATCGGGGGTCTGAATGAGCAGTTCTTC
TRBV6-5,once,TRBJ2-1,-,CASSYSGAYHNEQFF,TGTGCCAGCAGTTACTCAGGGGCATACCACAATGAGCAGTTCTTC
TRBV5-1,-,TRBJ2-2,TRBD1,CASSFMSSGQWSTGELFF,TGCGCCAGCAGCTTTATGTCTTCGGGACAGTGGTCGACCGGGGAGCTGTTTTTT
TRBV12-3/TRBV12-4,-,TRBJ2-3,-,CASSSRGRADTQYF,TGTGCCAGCAGTTCCCGAGGGCGTGCAGATACGCAGTATTTT
TRBV27,-,TRBJ1-2,-,CASSPLTGFYGYTF,TGTGCCAGCAGTCCCCTGACAGGATTCTATGGCTACACCTTC
TRBV4-1,few,TRBJ1-5,TRBD1,CASSQDSGQGDQPQHF,TGCGCCAGCAGCCAAGATAGTGGGCAGGGGGATCAGCCCCAGCATTTT
TRBV6-2/TRBV6-3,-,TRBJ1-2,-,CASSSYGAGGNYGYTF,TGTGCCAGCAGTTCGTATGGAGCCGGTGGTAACTATGGCTACACCTTC
TRBV7-3,-,TRBJ2-7,-,CASSFNRDGLFYEQYF,TGTGCCAGCAGCTTCAACCGGGACGGCCTTTTTTACGAGCAGTACTTC
TRBV27,-,TRBJ1-1,-,CASSIGHANTEAFF,TGTGCCAGCAGTATCGGACATGCGAACACTGAAGCTTTCTTT